This TCR beta chain appears in the sequencing data of a study of early stage breast cancer tumors. At the level of the study: The ER+/PR+/HER2- tumors included roughly 8 ductal and a few lobular carcinomas.

Sequencing used immunoSEQ multiplex PCR; TCRdb keeps in-frame clones, though not all of them. The sample yields about 48,000 clones, 75% to 85% seen once. Comment on this clone: Its target is unknown.

V was trimmed by 6 bases and J by 0 bases, leaving 11 bases between them. CDR1 and CDR2 (germline): SGHTA, FQGNSA. This CDR3 is built from 14 residues. Study-wide results and limits: Bulk DNA sequencing of unsorted cells missed chain pairing and markers. Compared with adjacent normal breast, tumors showed around 2.7-fold denser, more clonal T cells.

The V gene is TRBV7-2, the J gene TRBJ1-2, with D possibly TRBD1 on 5 matching bases. The specimen sequenced was blood. The receptor comes from a person in their fifties with breast cancer. The CDR3 nucleotides are TGTGCCAGCAGGGGGGGACCCGCTAACTATGGCTACACCTTC. Protein sequence: CASRGGPANYGYTF.